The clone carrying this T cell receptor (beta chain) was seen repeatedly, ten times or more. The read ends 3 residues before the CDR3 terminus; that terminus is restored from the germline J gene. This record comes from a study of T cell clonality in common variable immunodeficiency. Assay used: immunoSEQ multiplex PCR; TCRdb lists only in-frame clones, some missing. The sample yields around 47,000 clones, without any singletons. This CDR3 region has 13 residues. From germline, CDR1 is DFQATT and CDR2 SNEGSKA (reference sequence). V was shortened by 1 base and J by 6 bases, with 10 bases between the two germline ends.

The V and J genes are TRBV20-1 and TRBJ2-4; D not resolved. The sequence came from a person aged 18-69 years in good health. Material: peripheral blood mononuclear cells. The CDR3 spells CSARGGVRNIQYF. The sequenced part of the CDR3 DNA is TGCAGTGCTAGAGGAGGTGTCAGAAACATT.